This is a list of T cell receptor beta chains from one sample in a study of blood T cell repertoires in COVID-19. Clones were sequenced by immunoSEQ multiplex PCR, and TCRdb holds only the in-frame ones, with some missing. The sample contains 390,000 or so clones, about nine tenths of which appear only once. The specimen sequenced was peripheral blood. Receptors were obtained from a woman in her 30s with active or convalescent COVID-19. The conserved cysteine and the conserved F or W are not part of the CDR3 here. The D gene is left open where the match is weak.

V gene: TRBV5-1; CDR3 length: 15; J gene: TRBJ2-1; D gene: TRBD2; CDR3 protein: ASSRGAGGPVGNEQF
V gene: TRBV3-1/TRBV3-2; CDR3 length: 13; J gene: TRBJ2-7; D gene: TRBD2; CDR3 protein: ASSPGGGLLRGQY
V gene: TRBV24-1; CDR3 length: 14; J gene: TRBJ2-2; D gene: TRBD1; CDR3 protein: ATSDPGQGVTGELF
V gene: TRBV2; CDR3 length: 11; J gene: TRBJ1-5; D gene: -; CDR3 protein: ASRGLSNQPQH
V gene: TRBV2; CDR3 length: 12; J gene: TRBJ2-2; D gene: TRBD2; CDR3 protein: ASSEARGTGELF
V gene: TRBV6-1; CDR3 length: 13; J gene: TRBJ1-3; D gene: -; CDR3 protein: ASSDNWGPGNTIY
V gene: TRBV6-2/TRBV6-3; CDR3 length: 15; J gene: TRBJ1-5; D gene: TRBD1; CDR3 protein: ASSYSGQVDSNQPQH
V gene: TRBV9; CDR3 length: 12; J gene: TRBJ2-1; D gene: -; CDR3 protein: ASSAPSGYNEQF
V gene: TRBV6-5; CDR3 length: 10; J gene: TRBJ2-7; D gene: TRBD2; CDR3 protein: ASSGGLAPQY
V gene: TRBV19; CDR3 length: 15; J gene: TRBJ1-1; D gene: -; CDR3 protein: ASSMRQPSGDNTEAF